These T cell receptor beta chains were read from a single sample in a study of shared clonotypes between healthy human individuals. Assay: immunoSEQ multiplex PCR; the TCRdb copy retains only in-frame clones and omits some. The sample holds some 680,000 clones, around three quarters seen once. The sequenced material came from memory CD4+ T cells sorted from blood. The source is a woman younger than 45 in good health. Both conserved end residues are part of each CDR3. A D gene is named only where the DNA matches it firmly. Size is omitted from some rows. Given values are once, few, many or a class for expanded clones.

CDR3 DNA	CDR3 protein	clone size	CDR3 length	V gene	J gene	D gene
TGTGCCACCAGCAGAGATCGGAGCGGTGGCTACACCTTC	CATSRDRSGGYTF	-	13	TRBV15	TRBJ1-2	-
TGTGCCAGCAGCCACAGGTTTTCTGGAAACACCATATATTTT	CASSHRFSGNTIYF	few	14	TRBV7-9	TRBJ1-3	-
TGTGCCAGCAGCTTAGGCGTGGGACTAGCGGGATTTACCGAGACCCAGTACTTC	CASSLGVGLAGFTETQYF	-	18	TRBV7-9	TRBJ2-5	TRBD2
TGTGCCAGCAGCCACCGACTAGCGGGAGGGGTTAGTGAGCAGTTCTTC	CASSHRLAGGVSEQFF	-	16	TRBV9	TRBJ2-1	TRBD2
TGTGCCAGCAGCTTAACGCAAGACACCGGGGAGCTGTTTTTT	CASSLTQDTGELFF	-	14	TRBV7-3	TRBJ2-2	-
TGTGCCAGTAGTATCTACCGGACGGATGAGCAGTTCTTC	CASSIYRTDEQFF	-	13	TRBV19	TRBJ2-1	-
TGTGCCAGCAGGTTCGCGACAGGGGCTACTGAAGCTTTCTTT	CASRFATGATEAFF	-	14	TRBV27	TRBJ1-1	TRBD1
TGTGCCAGCAGTGGAAGGACAGGGTCGTATTTT	CASSGRTGSYF	-	11	TRBV6-6	TRBJ1-5	TRBD1
TGTGCCAGCAGCCCGCAGGCAATCTCGACGTATGGCTACACCTTC	CASSPQAISTYGYTF	-	15	TRBV5-5	TRBJ1-2	-
TGTGCCAGCACGGACAGGGGTACTGCCGGGGAGCTGTTTTTT	CASTDRGTAGELFF	-	14	TRBV28	TRBJ2-2	TRBD1